Each of the 26 T cell receptor beta chains below was sequenced from the same sample in a study of neurological immune-mediated disorders. TCRdb fed the 5' RACE reads into MiXCR, producing one record per CDR3 protein. The table lists some 70,000 distinct CDR3 sequences, under 5% of them singletons. The source material was PBMCs. The receptor source for this set is a man aged 25 to 40 with multiple sclerosis.

This clonotype was picked up many times. J is TRBJ1-1 and V is TRBV5-5, with D tentatively TRBD1 (5 bases). CDR3 length equals 12 residues. V shed 1 base and J shed 6 bases, with 7 bases lying between them. Per the germline V gene, CDR1 is SGHKS and CDR2 is YYEKEE (reference sequence). CDR3 protein: CASSLWGAEAFF. The CDR3 DNA reads as TGTGCCAGCAGCTTGTGGGGGGCTGAAGCTTTCTTT.

J is TRBJ2-1 and V is TRBV5-5; D perhaps matches TRBD2 (6 bases). Trimming cost V 0 bases and J 7 bases, with 14 bases left between them. CDR3 length: 15 residues. Germline CDR1 reads SGHKS; CDR2 reads YYEKEE (reference sequence). CDR3 region: CASSLGASVGNEQFF. CDR3 coding DNA: TGTGCCAGCAGCTTGGGAGCTAGCGTCGGGAATGAGCAGTTCTTC.

This sequence joins TRBV12-5 and TRBJ2-2; 7 bases fit TRBD1. The CDR3 extends over 16 amino acids. The ends lost 2 bases at V and 6 bases at J; junction bases unmatched: 9. CDR1 is LGHNT, CDR2 FRNRAP, per germline. The DNA for the CDR3 is TGTGCTAGTGGTTTGCGGACAGGACCCCCTGCCGGGGAGCTGTTTTTT. Its protein product is CASGLRTGPPAGELFF.

This clonotype was counted ten times or more. This chain uses TRBV20-1 with TRBJ2-2; 8 bases match TRBD2. The CDR3 consists of 14 residues. The V segment lost 4 bases and the J segment 4 bases; nucleotides outside the gene matches: 5. The germline CDR1 and CDR2 sequences are DFQATT and SNEGSKA (reference sequence). The CDR3 bases are TGCAGTGCTATGGGACTAGGTGGCACCGGGGAGCTGTTTTTT. This gives the protein CSAMGLGGTGELFF.

The J gene is TRBJ1-3, the V gene TRBV6-5, with D possibly TRBD1 on 5 matching bases. CDR3 length: 14 amino acids. With 2 bases removed from V and 2 bases from J, the gap between germline ends came to 7 bases. Germline V lookup: CDR1 MNHEY, CDR2 SVGAGI. The CDR3 coding sequence is TGTGCCAGCAGTTACGGGGGGACTGGAAACACCATATATTTT. This sequence encodes CASSYGGTGNTIYF.

The rearrangement joins TRBV20-1 to TRBJ1-6; possibly TRBD1 for D (5 bases). Between the trimmed V and J ends, which lost 4 bases and 8 bases, there was a span of 12 bases. CDR3 size: 13 residues. Per germline, CDR1 DFQATT and CDR2 SNEGSKA (reference sequence). CDR3: CSAIAGSYSPLHF. Written as DNA, the CDR3 is TGCAGTGCTATTGCAGGGTCTTATTCACCCCTCCACTTT.

The chain uses TRBV20-1 and TRBJ1-1; no reliable D call. V shed 5 bases and J shed 1 base, with 14 bases lying between them. This CDR3 contains 14 residues. CDR1 and CDR2 (germline): DFQATT, SNEGSKA (reference sequence). CDR3 DNA sequence: TGCAGTGCTCCCCCCCCCGGAAAGAACACTGAAGCTTTCTTT. Its protein product is CSAPPPGKNTEAFF.

This clonotype was seen many times. One junction end disagrees with the germline gene, perhaps due to a read error. V gene TRBV12-3 or TRBV12-4 combines with J gene TRBJ1-4; TRBD1 might be the D (6 bases). CDR3 size: 15 residues. The CDR3 sequence: CVSSEQGSANEKLFF. DNA of the CDR3: TGTGTCAGCAGTGAACAGGGTAGTGCTAATGAAAAACTGTTTTTT.

This clonotype has more than one count but fewer than ten. The V and J genes are TRBV20-1 and TRBJ1-1, with 9 bases aligning to TRBD1. This CDR3 spans 11 amino acids. CDR1 and CDR2 (germline): DFQATT, SNEGSKA (reference sequence). J lost 10 bases, V lost 5 bases, and 5 bases had no gene match. The CDR3 region is CSARQGEGAFF. In nucleotides, the CDR3 is TGCAGTGCTCGACAGGGGGAAGGAGCTTTCTTT.

This clonotype was recorded at least ten times. This chain links TRBV5-1 with TRBJ1-1; D is perhaps TRBD1 (5 bases). The CDR3 has 15 amino acids. Germline loops: CDR1 SGHRS, CDR2 YFSETQ. The germline V and J ends were trimmed by 0 bases and 0 bases, with 9 bases remaining between them. The CDR3 bases are TGCGCCAGCAGCTTGGGGGACTACATGAACACTGAAGCTTTCTTT. Protein sequence: CASSLGDYMNTEAFF.

This clonotype was picked up many times. The chain links TRBV3-1 to TRBJ1-2; maybe TRBD1 (5 bases). CDR3 length equals 14 residues. The germline V gene has CDR1 LGHDT and CDR2 YNNKEL (reference sequence). V was pared by 4 bases and J by 3 bases, with 12 bases between. The CDR3: CASSPQGGDYGYTF. CDR3 coding DNA: TGTGCCAGCAGCCCCCAGGGTGGTGACTATGGCTACACCTTC.

This clonotype has ten or more counts. The J gene is TRBJ2-2, the V gene TRBV10-2; D call uncertain. V shed 3 bases and J shed 6 bases, with 17 bases lying between them. The CDR3 is made up of 16 amino acids. Germline CDR1 reads WSHSY; CDR2 reads SAAADI. The CDR3: CASSDRSESVAGELFF. The CDR3 DNA sequence: TGCGCCAGCAGTGACCGTTCCGAATCGGTGGCCGGGGAGCTGTTTTTT.

This clonotype was observed many times. The CDR3 bases are TGTGCCAGCAGCCAAGATAAGTCATCCTACGAGCAGTACGTC. This encodes CASSQDKSSYEQYV. The V call is TRBV14, the J call TRBJ2-7; D gene ambiguous. Germline CDR1 SGHDN, CDR2 FVKESK. The CDR3 covers 14 residues. Trimming stripped 0 bases from V and 1 base from J, with 7 bases between.

This clonotype occurred many times. This sequence joins TRBV7-9 and TRBJ2-1; 8 nucleotides line up with TRBD1. This CDR3 is 14 amino acids long. Germline assignment: CDR1 SEHNR and CDR2 FQNEAQ (reference sequence). V was pared by 5 bases and J by 6 bases, with 6 bases of the junction left unmatched. The CDR3 loop is CASSHRGYSNEQFF. CDR3 DNA sequence: TGTGCCAGCAGCCACAGGGGGTACAGCAATGAGCAGTTCTTC.

This clonotype was seen many times. The CDR3 coding sequence is TGTGCCAGCAGCGTGTGGGGCACAGATACGCAGTATTTT. Amino acids: CASSVWGTDTQYF. The rearrangement joins TRBV11-2 to TRBJ2-3; D is ambiguous. Germline CDR1 reads SGHAT; CDR2 reads FQNNGV. There are 13 residues in the CDR3. V shed 5 bases and J shed 1 base, with 7 bases lying between them.

This clonotype appeared many times. The V gene is TRBV20-1, the J gene TRBJ2-3, with 8 bases matching TRBD1. V shed 0 bases, J shed 2 bases, and the junction held 4 bases outside the gene matches. The germline V gene encodes CDR1 DFQATT and CDR2 SNEGSKA (reference sequence). The CDR3 runs 15 residues. The DNA for the CDR3 is TGCAGTGCTAGAGATCTCAGGGGGCCCACAGATACGCAGTATTTT. Translation: CSARDLRGPTDTQYF.

This clonotype was recorded at least ten times. This sequence joins TRBV5-1 and TRBJ2-3; 14 bases align to TRBD2. J gave up 5 bases and V 2 bases, and 7 bases lay outside the gene matches. Per germline, CDR1 SGHRS and CDR2 YFSETQ. The length of the CDR3 is 17 residues. The CDR3 is CASSLKTGTSGGDTQYF. The CDR3 bases are TGCGCCAGCAGCTTAAAGACTGGGACTAGCGGGGGAGATACGCAGTATTTT. The whole variable domain, filled in from reference TRBV5-1 and TRBJ2-3, reads KAGVTQTPRYLIKTRGQQVTLSCSPISGHRSVSWYQQTPGQGLQFLFEYFSETQRNKGNFPGRFSGRQFSNSRSEMNVSTLELGDSALYLCASSLKTGTSGGDTQYFGPGTRLTVL.

The genes are TRBV6-1 and TRBJ1-1, with D maybe TRBD1 (6 bases). The V and J ends lost 8 bases and 3 bases respectively, with 13 bases between them. The CDR3 runs to 13 residues. Germline loops: CDR1 MNHNS, CDR2 SASEGT. CDR3 sequence reads: CASGRTAHTEAFF. The CDR3 coding sequence is TGTGCCAGCGGGAGGACAGCCCACACTGAAGCTTTCTTT.

The genes are TRBV7-9 and TRBJ1-1; D uncertain. With 5 bases removed from V and 6 bases from J, the gap between germline ends came to 13 bases. Germline assignment: CDR1 SEHNR and CDR2 FQNEAQ (reference sequence). This CDR3 spans 13 amino acids. This chain's CDR3 is CASSLQSLAEAFF. Here the CDR3 DNA reads TGTGCCAGCAGCCTGCAAAGTCTCGCTGAAGCTTTCTTT.

In its sample, this clonotype was seen many times. The V and J genes are TRBV15 and TRBJ1-1; possibly TRBD1 for D (6 bases). The CDR3 runs 14 residues. V gave up 1 base and J gave up 1 base, with 7 bases separating them. The germline V gene encodes CDR1 LNHNV and CDR2 YYDKDF (reference sequence). Here the CDR3 DNA reads TGTGCCACCAGCAGAGCAGGGGCGAACACTGAAGCTTTCTTT. Its protein product is CATSRAGANTEAFF.

To note about this clonotype: Given a much more abundant clone one base away, this may be a read error. As DNA, the CDR3 is TGTGCCAGCAGCCAAGATCGCTTTAGCAATCAGCCCCAGAATTTT. Amino acid sequence: CASSQDRFSNQPQNF. The rearrangement uses TRBV3-1 and TRBJ1-5; D gene uncertain. Germline CDR1 LGHDT, CDR2 YNNKEL (reference sequence). The CDR3 covers 15 residues.

This clonotype was seen at least ten times. V usage is TRBV7-9 and J usage is TRBJ1-1; the match to TRBD1 covers 7 bases. The germline CDR1 and CDR2 sequences are SEHNR and FQNEAQ (reference sequence). The CDR3 extends over 15 amino acids. The V segment lost 6 bases and the J segment 2 bases; nucleotides outside the gene matches: 9. The CDR3 bases are TGTGCCAGCAGTCCAGGGGGGGCCCGTAACACTGAAGCTTTCTTT. Translation gives CASSPGGARNTEAFF.

This clonotype was recorded at least ten times. The V gene is TRBV12-3 or TRBV12-4, the J gene TRBJ2-1, with D perhaps matching TRBD1 (5 bases). The CDR3 runs 14 residues. Trimming shortened V by 7 bases and J by 2 bases, and 12 bases separated the two germline ends. The CDR3 here is CASTEQATYNEQFF. The CDR3, as DNA: TGTGCCAGCACCGAACAGGCGACCTACAATGAGCAGTTCTTC.

This clonotype was observed at least ten times. The CDR3, as DNA: TGTGCCAGCACAGACCAGGAAAACTACGAGCAGTACGTC. Its protein is CASTDQENYEQYV. The chain is built from TRBV2 and TRBJ2-7; D unclear. In germline, CDR1 is SNHLY, CDR2 FYNNEI. The germline V and J ends were trimmed by 7 bases and 3 bases, with 13 bases remaining between them. This CDR3 has 13 residues.

This clonotype was seen repeatedly, ten times or more. This sequence joins TRBV20-1 and TRBJ1-2, with D possibly being TRBD1 (6 bases). CDR1 and CDR2 (germline): DFQATT, SNEGSKA (reference sequence). The V end lost 6 bases, the J end lost 8 bases, and 16 bases lay between the germline ends. The CDR3 totals 12 residues. The CDR3 nucleotides are TGCAGTGCCTCCGGTGGGGGCAGGGGCTACACCTTC. Its translation is CSASGGGRGYTF.

This clonotype was detected many times. DNA of the CDR3: TGTGCCAGCAGCCCTGATACAGGGGCTTACAGCTCCTACGAGCAGTACTTC. Translation gives CASSPDTGAYSSYEQYF. The genes are TRBV9 and TRBJ2-7, with 7 positions matching TRBD1. The germline CDR1 and CDR2 sequences are SGDLS and YYNGEE. This CDR3 has 17 residues. Losses at the gene ends were 4 bases for V and 0 bases for J; bases not matched to a gene: 13.